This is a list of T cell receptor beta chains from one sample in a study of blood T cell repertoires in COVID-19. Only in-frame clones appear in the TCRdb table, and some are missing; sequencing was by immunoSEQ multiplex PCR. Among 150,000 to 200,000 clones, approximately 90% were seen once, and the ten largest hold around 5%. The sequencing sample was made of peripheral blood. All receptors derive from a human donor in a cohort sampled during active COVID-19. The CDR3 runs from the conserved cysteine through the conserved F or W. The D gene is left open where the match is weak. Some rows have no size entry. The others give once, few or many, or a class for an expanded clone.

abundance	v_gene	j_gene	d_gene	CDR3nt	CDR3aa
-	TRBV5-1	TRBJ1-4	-	TGCGCCAGCAGCTCGACCGGGGGGCGAGAAGCTTCCAAACTGTTTTTT	CASSSTGGREASKLFF
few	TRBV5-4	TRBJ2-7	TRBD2	TGTGCCAGCAGCTCGGGGGGGGGCTACGAGCAGTACTTC	CASSSGGGYEQYF
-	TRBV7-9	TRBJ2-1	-	TGTGCCAGCAGCTTAGCGGAGGGCTATCTAGGAGATGAGCAGTTCTTC	CASSLAEGYLGDEQFF
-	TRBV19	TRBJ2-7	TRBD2	TGTGCCAGCGCCGCGGGGGGTTATATCAACGAGCAGTACTTC	CASAAGGYINEQYF
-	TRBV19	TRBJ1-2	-	TGTGCCAGTAGTATAGACAGGGCCTTAAACTATGGCTACACCTTC	CASSIDRALNYGYTF
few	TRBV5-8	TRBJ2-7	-	TGTGCCAGCAGCTTGGAGTCCGACAGTTACGAGCAGTACTTC	CASSLESDSYEQYF
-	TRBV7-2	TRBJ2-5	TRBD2	TGTGCCAGCAGCTTAGGACTAGCGGGGGGCCAAGAGACCCAGTACTTC	CASSLGLAGGQETQYF
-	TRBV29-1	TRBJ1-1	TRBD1	TGCAGCTTTAAAATGGGGACAGGGTTGGGGATGACTGAAGCTTTCTTT	CSFKMGTGLGMTEAFF
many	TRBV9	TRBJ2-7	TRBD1	TGTGCCAGCAGCGTAGCTGAGGGGGCGCCTACCTACGAGCAGTACTTC	CASSVAEGAPTYEQYF
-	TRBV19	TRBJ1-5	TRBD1	TGTGCCAGTAGTGGGACAGGGGTCGTTAGCAATCAGCCCCAGCATTTT	CASSGTGVVSNQPQHF
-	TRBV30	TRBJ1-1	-	TGTGCCTGGACCGCCCGGTGGGGGCAGCTAAGGAACACTGAAGCTTTCTTT	CAWTARWGQLRNTEAFF
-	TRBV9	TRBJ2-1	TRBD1	TGTGCCAGCAGCGCCCGACAGGGTGGTGAGCAGTTCTTC	CASSARQGGEQFF
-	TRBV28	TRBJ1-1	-	TGTGCCAGCAGCCCCCCGGGGTTACGCGCTGAAGCTTTCTTT	CASSPPGLRAEAFF
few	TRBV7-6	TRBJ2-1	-	TGTGCCAGCAGCTTAGCGGCAGGGGCCGAGCAGTTCTTC	CASSLAAGAEQFF
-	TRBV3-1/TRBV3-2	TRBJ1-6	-	TGTGCCAGCAGCCGAGTCGGAGGGAAAAATTCACCCCTCCACTTT	CASSRVGGKNSPLHF
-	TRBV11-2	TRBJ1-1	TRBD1	TGTGCCAGCAGCTATAAGGACAGGCGGAACACTGAAGCTTTCTTT	CASSYKDRRNTEAFF
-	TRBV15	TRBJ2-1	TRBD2	TGTGCCACCAGCAGAGTGGCTAGCGGGAGCAATGAGCAGTTCTTC	CATSRVASGSNEQFF
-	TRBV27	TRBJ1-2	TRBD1	TGTGCCAGCAGTAGGGACAGAGAAAACTATGGCTACACCTTC	CASSRDRENYGYTF
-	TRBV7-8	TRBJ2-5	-	TGTGCCAGCAGCTTCGTAAAAGAGACCCAGTACTTC	CASSFVKETQYF
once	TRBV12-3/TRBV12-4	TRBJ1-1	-	TGTGCCAGCATTCATCGAGGGAACACTGAAGCTTTCTTT	CASIHRGNTEAFF
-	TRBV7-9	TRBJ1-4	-	TGTGCCAGCAGCTTACGGGGGGCTGGTGAAAAACTGTTTTTT	CASSLRGAGEKLFF
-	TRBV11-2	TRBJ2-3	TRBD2	TGTGCCAGCAGACCTGGACTAGCGGATACGCAGTATTTT	CASRPGLADTQYF
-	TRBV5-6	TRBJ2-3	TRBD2	TGTGCCAGCAGCATTGTAGCGGGGGCCGACGCAGATACGCAGTATTTT	CASSIVAGADADTQYF
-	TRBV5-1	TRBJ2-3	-	TGCGCCAGCAGCTTTGGGCAAGACACAGATACGCAGTATTTT	CASSFGQDTDTQYF
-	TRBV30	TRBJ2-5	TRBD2	TGTGCCTGGAGTGCCCTAGCGGGAGGGGAGACCCAGTACTTC	CAWSALAGGETQYF
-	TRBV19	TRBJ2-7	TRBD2	TGTGCCAGTAGTATTAAAACCGGGACTAGCGGGAGATTTAGCTACGAGCAGTACTTC	CASSIKTGTSGRFSYEQYF
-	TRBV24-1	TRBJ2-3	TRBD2	TGTGCCACCAGTGATAGGCTAGCGGCAAATACGCAGTATTTT	CATSDRLAANTQYF
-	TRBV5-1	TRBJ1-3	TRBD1	TGCGCCAGCAGCTTAGGGGGCCAGGGAAACACCATATATTTT	CASSLGGQGNTIYF
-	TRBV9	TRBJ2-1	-	TGTGCCAGCGGGAAAGGGGCCAACTACAATGAGCAGTTCTTC	CASGKGANYNEQFF
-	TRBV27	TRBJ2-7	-	TGTGCCAGCAGTTTATCGATGGAGGGCTACGAGCAGTACTTC	CASSLSMEGYEQYF
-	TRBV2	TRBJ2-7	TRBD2	TGTGCCAGCAGTGATAAACTAGCGGGAGGGTACCACGAGCAGTACTTC	CASSDKLAGGYHEQYF
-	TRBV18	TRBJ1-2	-	TGTGCCAGCTCACCATTGGAGGGTAATGGCTACACCTTC	CASSPLEGNGYTF
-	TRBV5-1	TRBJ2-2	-	TGCGCCAGCAGCTCTCCGGGACAACTTGTCCGGGAGCTGTTTTTT	CASSSPGQLVRELFF
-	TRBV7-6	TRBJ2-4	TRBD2	TGTGCCAGCAGCTTCCAACCACTAGCGCCGAGGCCCAAAAACATTCAGTACTTC	CASSFQPLAPRPKNIQYF
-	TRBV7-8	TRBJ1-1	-	TGTGCCAGCCAAAGGACAGCCCCACCAATGAACACTGAAGCTTTCTTT	CASQRTAPPMNTEAFF
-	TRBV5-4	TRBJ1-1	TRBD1	TGTGCCAGCAGGACAGGGGGCCGTAGCGGCACTGAAGCTTTCTTT	CASRTGGRSGTEAFF
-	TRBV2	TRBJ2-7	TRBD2	TGTGCCAGCAGTGGGGGACTAGCGGGAGGAAACGAGCAGTACTTC	CASSGGLAGGNEQYF
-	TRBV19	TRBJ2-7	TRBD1	TGTGCCAGTAGTACCTACAGGGGAGTATGGAACGAGCAGTACTTC	CASSTYRGVWNEQYF
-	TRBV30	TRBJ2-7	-	TGTGCCTGGAGTGTATTGGGTCAGGGAGGCGAGCAGTACTTC	CAWSVLGQGGEQYF
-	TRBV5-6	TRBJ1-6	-	TGTGCCAGCAGGCCTGGACAGCGAAATTCACCCCTCCACTTT	CASRPGQRNSPLHF
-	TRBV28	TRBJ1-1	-	TGTGCCAGCAGTTTATTCGCAGAGAACACTGAAGCTTTCTTT	CASSLFAENTEAFF
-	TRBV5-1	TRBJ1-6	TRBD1	TGCGCCAGCAGCTCAAACACAGGGGGCAACTCACCCCTCCACTTT	CASSSNTGGNSPLHF
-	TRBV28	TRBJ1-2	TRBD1	TGTGCCTGTAGACAGGGCTCTGGCTACACCTTC	CACRQGSGYTF
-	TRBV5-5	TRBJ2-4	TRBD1	TGTGCCAGCAGCTTGGCAGGGACAGACAAAAACATTCAGTACTTC	CASSLAGTDKNIQYF
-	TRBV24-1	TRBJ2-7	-	TGTGCCACCAGTGATTTGCAGGTTTACTCCTACGAGCAGTACTTC	CATSDLQVYSYEQYF
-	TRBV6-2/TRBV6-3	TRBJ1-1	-	TGTGCCAGCAGTTGGGTAAACAACGGCGGGGAAGCTTTCTTT	CASSWVNNGGEAFF
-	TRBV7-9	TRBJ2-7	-	TGTGCCAGCAGCTCCCTATCCGAGCAGTACTTC	CASSSLSEQYF
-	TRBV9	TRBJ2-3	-	TGTGCCAGCAGCGTAGGCATGGGAGAGATGACAGATACGCAGTATTTT	CASSVGMGEMTDTQYF